The present T cell receptor beta chain was sequenced within a study of blood T cell repertoires in COVID-19. Across the whole study: Collection of acute and convalescent COVID-19 samples took place in the United States, Italy and Spain.

Libraries were prepared by immunoSEQ multiplex PCR; TCRdb keeps only in-frame clonotypes and omits some of them. Among roughly 250,000 clones listed, about 87% were seen once. What the recovered Cohort 3 donors had was two negative PCRs, clearance, or symptom resolution. CDR1 is SNHLY, CDR2 FYNNEI, per germline. The CDR3 has 16 residues. V dropped 1 base and J dropped 6 bases, with 15 bases sitting between them. Input material: PBMCs or T cells enriched from blood (not recorded which). This chain uses TRBV2 with TRBJ2-2; D is possibly TRBD1 (5 bases). The sequence derives from a woman aged 45-60 years who had recovered from COVID-19. CDR3 amino acids: CASSEEGRVSAGELFF. The DNA for the CDR3 is TGTGCCAGCAGTGAAGAGGGCAGGGTATCGGCCGGGGAGCTGTTTTTT.